The rows below give T cell receptor beta chains drawn from one sample of a study of cytomegalovirus exposure and HLA in healthy donors. Assay used: immunoSEQ multiplex PCR; TCRdb lists only in-frame clones, some missing. The sample shows around 100,000 clones, around 85% of them seen only once. The sequenced sample was PBMCs. These receptors were obtained from a young man in good health and CMV-seropositive. Each CDR3 is given with its conserved first and last residue. The D gene is left open where the match is weak.

j_gene,v_gene,d_gene,CDR3aa
TRBJ2-5,TRBV6-5,NA,CASSYSMVEETQYF
TRBJ2-1,TRBV7-9,NA,CASRGGGSSYNEQFF
TRBJ1-2,TRBV5-8,TRBD1,CASSPGTGTGGYTF
TRBJ2-7,TRBV18,TRBD1,CASSADRGDEQYF
TRBJ1-1,TRBV7-9,NA,CASSSGLGEAFF
TRBJ2-6,TRBV4-1,TRBD1,CASSQKGSGQEISGANVLTF
TRBJ2-6,TRBV18,NA,CASSPGSGANVLTF
TRBJ2-2,TRBV27,TRBD2,CASSLIWAGADTGELFF
TRBJ2-1,TRBV5-1,NA,CASSFGTSNEQFF
TRBJ2-1,TRBV4-2,TRBD2,CASSQPQREEHEQFF
TRBJ2-3,TRBV10-2,NA,CASSRDSRRADTQYF
TRBJ2-1,TRBV5-8,TRBD1,CASSRRQGDNEQFF
TRBJ2-3,TRBV7-3,NA,CASGRGGGTDTQYF
TRBJ2-2,TRBV27,NA,CASRSRKEGTGELFF
TRBJ2-5,TRBV15,NA,CATSSYEGVETQYF
TRBJ2-3,TRBV5-1,NA,CASSLRQGWTDTQYF
TRBJ2-7,TRBV5-4,TRBD1,CASSPRGTGFHEQYF
TRBJ2-7,TRBV6-1,TRBD1,CASSEEVDRGSYEQYF
TRBJ1-4,TRBV5-1,TRBD1,CASNPGDRADEKLFF